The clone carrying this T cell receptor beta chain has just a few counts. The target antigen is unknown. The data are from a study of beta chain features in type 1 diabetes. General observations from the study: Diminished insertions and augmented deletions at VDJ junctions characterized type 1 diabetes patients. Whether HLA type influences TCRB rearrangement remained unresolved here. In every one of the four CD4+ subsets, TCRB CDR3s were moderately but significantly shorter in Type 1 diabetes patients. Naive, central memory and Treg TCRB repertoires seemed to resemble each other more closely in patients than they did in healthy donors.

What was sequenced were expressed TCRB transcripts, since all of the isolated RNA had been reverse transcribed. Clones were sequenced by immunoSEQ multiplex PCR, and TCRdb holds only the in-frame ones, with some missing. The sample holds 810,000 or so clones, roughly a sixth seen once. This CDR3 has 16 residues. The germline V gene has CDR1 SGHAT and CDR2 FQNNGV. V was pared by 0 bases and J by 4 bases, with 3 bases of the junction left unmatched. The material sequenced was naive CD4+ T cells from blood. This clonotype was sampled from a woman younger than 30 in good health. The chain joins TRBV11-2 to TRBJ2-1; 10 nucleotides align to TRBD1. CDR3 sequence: CASSLDRDRGYNEQFF. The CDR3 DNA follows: TGTGCCAGCAGCTTAGACCGGGACAGGGGTTACAATGAGCAGTTCTTC.